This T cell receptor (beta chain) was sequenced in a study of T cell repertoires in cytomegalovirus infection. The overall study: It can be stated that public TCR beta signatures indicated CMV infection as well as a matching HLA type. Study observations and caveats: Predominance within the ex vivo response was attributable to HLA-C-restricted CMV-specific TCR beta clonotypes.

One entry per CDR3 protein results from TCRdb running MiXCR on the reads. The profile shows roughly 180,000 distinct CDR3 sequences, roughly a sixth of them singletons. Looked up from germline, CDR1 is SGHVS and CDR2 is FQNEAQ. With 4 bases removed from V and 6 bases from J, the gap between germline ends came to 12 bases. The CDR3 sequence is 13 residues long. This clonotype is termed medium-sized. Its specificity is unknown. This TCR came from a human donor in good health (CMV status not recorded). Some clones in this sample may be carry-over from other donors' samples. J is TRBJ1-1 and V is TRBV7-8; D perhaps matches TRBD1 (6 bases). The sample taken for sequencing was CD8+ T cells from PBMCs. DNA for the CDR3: TGTGCCAGCAGCTGGGACATCCGTCCTGAAGCTTTCTTT. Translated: CASSWDIRPEAFF.